This TCR beta chain derives from a study of cytomegalovirus exposure and HLA in healthy donors. Across the whole study: Ancestry clustering placed 70% to 90% of approximately 370 genotyped donors in the Caucasian-associated cluster.

Both 60 Vbeta primers and 13 Jbeta primers went into the PCR. Authors' methods: In a later analysis, some 10 million of approximately 81 million unique beta chains occurred in at least two donors. Using immunoSEQ multiplex PCR, the repertoire was profiled, and TCRdb retains in-frame clones only, with some absent. V and J calls and clone size are as listed in that table; D and trimming were resolved from the DNA. This sample has roughly 190,000 clones, with 75% to 85% found just once. The CDR3 totals 14 residues. The V and J ends lost 3 bases and 4 bases respectively, with 12 bases between them. Looked up from germline, CDR1 is PRHDT and CDR2 is FYEKMQ (reference sequence).

V and J are TRBV13 and TRBJ1-2, with a possible D match to TRBD1 (5 bases). The sequencing sample was made of PBMCs. The sequence was obtained from a girl between 10 and 17 years old in good health and CMV-seropositive. The CDR3 DNA follows: TGTGCCAGCAGCTTCGGGGGTCCCGGCTATGGCTACACCTTC. This sequence encodes CASSFGGPGYGYTF.